This T cell receptor beta chain emerged from a study of blood T cell repertoires in COVID-19. Whole-study context: The origin of the acute and convalescent COVID-19 samples was the United States, Italy and Spain. T cells, B-cell-depleted T cells, or PBMCs supplied cDNA or gDNA.

Original analysis: Amplifying reference gene primers gave estimates of nucleated cell counts. TCRdb keeps only in-frame clones here, not all; method: immunoSEQ multiplex PCR. That table is the source of V, J and clone size, and D and trimming were worked out from the DNA. This table holds 200,000 to 250,000 clones, 88% found once. About this clone: Other DNA sequences within the sample encode an identical CDR3.

This CDR3 is built from 13 residues. From germline, CDR1 is MNHEY and CDR2 SVGEGT. V lost 0 bases, J lost 4 bases, and 5 bases lay in between. The chain links TRBV6-2 or TRBV6-3 to TRBJ2-3; D not resolved. This receptor was obtained from a man at least 80 years old with acute or convalescent COVID-19. The specimen was peripheral blood. The CDR3 loop is CASSYSQADTQYF. The CDR3 DNA reads as TGTGCCAGCAGTTACTCTCAGGCAGATACGCAGTATTTT.